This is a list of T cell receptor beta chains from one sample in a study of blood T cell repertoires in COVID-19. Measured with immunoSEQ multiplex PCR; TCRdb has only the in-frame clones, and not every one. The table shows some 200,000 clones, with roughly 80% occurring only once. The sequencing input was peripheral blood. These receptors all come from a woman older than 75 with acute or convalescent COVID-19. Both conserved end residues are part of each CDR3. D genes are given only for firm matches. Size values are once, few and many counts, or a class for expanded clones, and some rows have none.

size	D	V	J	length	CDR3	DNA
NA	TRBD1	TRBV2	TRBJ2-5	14	CASREQGVGETQYF	TGTGCCAGCAGGGAACAGGGGGTAGGAGAGACCCAGTACTTC
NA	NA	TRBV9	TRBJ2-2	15	CASSISGTNTGELFF	TGTGCCAGCAGCATATCGGGGACTAACACCGGGGAGCTGTTTTTT
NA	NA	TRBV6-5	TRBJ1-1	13	CASSYYRETEAFF	TGTGCCAGCAGTTACTACAGAGAGACTGAAGCTTTCTTT
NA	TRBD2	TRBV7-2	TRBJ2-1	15	CASSFRSGDYNEQFF	TGTGCCAGCAGCTTTAGGAGCGGGGACTACAATGAGCAGTTCTTC
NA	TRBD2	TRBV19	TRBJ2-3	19	CASAPVQGGLAGVSDTQYF	TGTGCCAGTGCCCCGGTCCAGGGGGGACTAGCGGGGGTCTCAGATACGCAGTATTTT
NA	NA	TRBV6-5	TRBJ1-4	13	CASRDSLGGKLFF	TGTGCCAGCAGGGACAGTTTGGGCGGAAAACTGTTTTTT
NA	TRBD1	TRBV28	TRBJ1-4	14	CASSREGAYEKLFF	TGTGCCAGCAGTCGGGAGGGGGCGTATGAAAAACTGTTTTTT
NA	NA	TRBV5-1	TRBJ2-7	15	CASSLRSASSYEQYF	TGCGCCAGCAGCTTGCGCAGCGCCAGCTCCTACGAGCAGTACTTC
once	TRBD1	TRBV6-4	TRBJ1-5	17	CASTPGQFRGGNQPQHF	TGTGCCAGCACCCCGGGACAGTTCCGTGGGGGCAATCAGCCCCAGCATTTT
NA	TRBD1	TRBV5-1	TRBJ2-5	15	CASSLEDRVSETQYF	TGCGCCAGCAGCTTGGAAGACAGGGTTTCAGAGACCCAGTACTTC
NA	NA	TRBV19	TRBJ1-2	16	CASSIDLVTPDYGYTF	TGTGCCAGTAGTATAGATCTGGTGACACCGGACTATGGCTACACCTTC
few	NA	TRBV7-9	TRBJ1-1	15	CASSRSRDRNTEAFF	TGTGCCAGCAGCAGAAGCAGGGATAGGAACACTGAAGCTTTCTTT
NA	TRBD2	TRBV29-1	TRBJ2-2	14	CSVPSGENTGELFF	TGCAGCGTGCCTAGCGGGGAGAACACCGGGGAGCTGTTTTTT
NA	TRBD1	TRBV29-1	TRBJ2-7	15	CSVEATGTGSYEQYF	TGCAGCGTTGAAGCAACCGGGACAGGGTCCTACGAGCAGTACTTC
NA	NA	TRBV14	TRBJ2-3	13	CASSFGGPDTQYF	TGTGCCAGCAGCTTCGGGGGGCCAGATACGCAGTATTTT
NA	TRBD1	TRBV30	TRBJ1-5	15	CAWRARTGIGQPQHF	TGTGCCTGGAGGGCAAGGACAGGGATCGGCCAGCCCCAGCATTTT
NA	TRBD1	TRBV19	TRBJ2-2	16	CASRRPGQGASGELFF	TGTGCCAGTAGACGTCCGGGACAGGGGGCGTCCGGGGAGCTGTTTTTT
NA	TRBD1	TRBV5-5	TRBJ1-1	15	CASSFSGTANTEAFF	TGTGCCAGCAGCTTTTCCGGGACAGCTAACACTGAAGCTTTCTTT
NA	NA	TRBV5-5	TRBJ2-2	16	CASSRTGPSPTGELFF	TGTGCCAGCAGCAGAACAGGGCCCTCCCCTACCGGGGAGCTGTTTTTT
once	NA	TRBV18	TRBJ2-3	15	CASSLGYSSTDTQYF	TGTGCCAGCTCTCTAGGTTATTCTAGCACAGATACGCAGTATTTT
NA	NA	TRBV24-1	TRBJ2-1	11	CATSEGLEQFF	TGTGCCACCAGTGAGGGACTGGAGCAGTTCTTC
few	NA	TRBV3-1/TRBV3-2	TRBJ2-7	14	CASSRGTPRQEQYF	TGTGCCAGCAGCCGCGGGACTCCTAGGCAGGAGCAGTACTTC
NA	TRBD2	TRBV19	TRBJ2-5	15	CASSIASGSRETQYF	TGTGCCAGTAGTATTGCCAGCGGGAGTCGAGAGACCCAGTACTTC
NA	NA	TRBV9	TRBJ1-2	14	CASSVGGRVWGYTF	TGTGCCAGCAGCGTAGGAGGGAGGGTCTGGGGCTACACCTTC
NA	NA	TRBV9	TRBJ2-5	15	CASSVEGQTQETQYF	TGTGCCAGCAGCGTAGAGGGGCAGACCCAAGAGACCCAGTACTTC
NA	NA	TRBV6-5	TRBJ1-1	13	CASRVALNTEAFF	TGTGCCAGCAGAGTGGCATTGAACACTGAAGCTTTCTTT
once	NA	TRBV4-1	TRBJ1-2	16	CASSQQGGSSNYGYTF	TGCGCCAGCAGCCAACAGGGCGGCAGCTCTAACTATGGCTACACCTTC
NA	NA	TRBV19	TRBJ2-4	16	CASSMRQVLAKNIQYF	TGTGCCAGTAGTATGAGACAGGTCCTAGCCAAAAACATTCAGTACTTC
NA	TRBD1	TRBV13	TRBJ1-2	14	CASSLGTGDYGYTF	TGTGCCAGCAGCTTAGGGACAGGGGACTATGGCTACACCTTC
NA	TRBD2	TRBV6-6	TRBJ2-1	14	CASSFSGSLDEQFF	TGTGCCAGCAGTTTTAGCGGGAGTCTGGATGAGCAGTTCTTC
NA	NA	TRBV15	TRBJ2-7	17	CATSRDMSVLGGYEQYF	TGTGCCACCAGCAGAGATATGAGCGTCCTCGGGGGCTACGAGCAGTACTTC
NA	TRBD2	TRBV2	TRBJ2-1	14	CASRLGTSGGEQFF	TGTGCCAGCAGACTCGGGACTAGCGGGGGGGAGCAGTTCTTC
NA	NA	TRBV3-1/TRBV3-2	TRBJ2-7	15	CASSQSVGEDYEQYF	TGTGCCAGCAGCCAAAGTGTCGGGGAGGACTACGAGCAGTACTTC
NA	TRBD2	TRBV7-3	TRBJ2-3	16	CASSLRFAGGPDTQYF	TGTGCCAGCAGCTTACGTTTTGCGGGAGGGCCAGATACGCAGTATTTT